This is a list of T cell receptor beta chains from one sample in a study of neoadjuvant anti-PD-1 for oral cavity cancer. This table comes from immunoSEQ multiplex PCR, and its TCRdb copy is limited to in-frame clones, with some not included. This table has about 6,600 clones, 45% appearing once. Sequenced here: tumor tissue, sampled before nivolumab (anti-PD-1) treatment. Source of these receptors: a person aged 40 to 85 with oral cavity squamous cell carcinoma. Each CDR3 is given with its conserved first and last residue. A D gene is named only where the DNA matches it firmly. Some rows mark clone size as missing; the rest say once, few, many or name a class of expanded clone.

CDR3 protein	CDR3 DNA	clone size	V gene	CDR3 length	J gene	D gene
CATSIGSGGAIKTQYF	TGTGCCACCAGCATTGGGTCCGGGGGGGCCATAAAGACCCAGTACTTC	-	TRBV15	16	TRBJ2-5	TRBD2
CASSVQQGASGYTF	TGTGCCAGCAGTGTACAGCAGGGGGCTTCTGGCTACACCTTC	-	TRBV27	14	TRBJ1-2	TRBD1
CASSSVGGASNQPQHF	TGTGCCAGCAGCTCCGTCGGGGGTGCTAGCAATCAGCCCCAGCATTTT	few	TRBV7-2	16	TRBJ1-5	-
CATSDLRVANTEAFF	TGTGCCACCAGCGATCTCAGGGTAGCGAACACTGAAGCTTTCTTT	few	TRBV15	15	TRBJ1-1	-
CASRGHRGPSNQPQHF	TGTGCCAGCAGGGGCCACAGGGGCCCTAGCAATCAGCCCCAGCATTTT	-	TRBV2	16	TRBJ1-5	TRBD1
CASSPARDYGYTF	TGTGCCAGTAGTCCCGCCCGGGACTATGGCTACACCTTC	few	TRBV19	13	TRBJ1-2	-
CASTYSGTEKLFF	TGTGCCAGCACCTACAGCGGGACAGAAAAACTGTTTTTT	-	TRBV7-2	13	TRBJ1-4	-
CASSPERAGELFF	TGTGCCAGCAGCCCAGAGCGGGCCGGGGAGCTGTTTTTT	-	TRBV7-2	13	TRBJ2-2	-
CAWSVGAGVQPQHF	TGTGCCTGGAGTGTAGGAGCGGGGGTTCAGCCCCAGCATTTT	few	TRBV30	14	TRBJ1-5	-
CASSLVGAEQYF	TGTGCCAGCAGCTTAGTGGGAGCCGAGCAGTACTTC	-	TRBV11-2	12	TRBJ2-7	-
CASSVDGHSGNTIYF	TGTGCCAGCAGTGTGGACGGGCACTCTGGAAACACCATATATTTT	-	TRBV2	15	TRBJ1-3	-
CASTGGTGGIEAFF	TGTGCCAGCACCGGCGGGACAGGGGGCATTGAAGCTTTCTTT	once	TRBV28	14	TRBJ1-1	TRBD1
CASSLEGVSYNEQFF	TGCGCCAGCAGCTTGGAGGGAGTCTCCTACAATGAGCAGTTCTTC	medium-sized	TRBV5-1	15	TRBJ2-1	-
CATSPSGDNTDTQYF	TGTGCCACCAGCCCAAGCGGGGATAACACAGATACGCAGTATTTT	-	TRBV15	15	TRBJ2-3	TRBD2
CASSPSGNTIYF	TGTGCCAGCAGCCCCTCCGGAAACACCATATATTTT	-	TRBV9	12	TRBJ1-3	-
CASSRPGRGSNQPQHF	TGTGCCAGTAGTCGCCCGGGCAGGGGAAGCAATCAGCCCCAGCATTTT	-	TRBV19	16	TRBJ1-5	-
CAWNKDTMVGELFF	TGTGCCTGGAATAAGGATACCATGGTTGGGGAGCTGTTTTTT	-	TRBV30	14	TRBJ2-2	-
CASSVFGRLNSPLHF	TGTGCCAGCAGCGTGTTTGGGAGGTTGAATTCACCCCTCCACTTT	-	TRBV9	15	TRBJ1-6	-
CASSQDRRNGNTIYF	TGCGCCAGCAGCCAAGACAGACGAAACGGAAACACCATATATTTT	-	TRBV4-3	15	TRBJ1-3	-
CASSLGQGPQETQYF	TGTGCCAGCAGCTTGGGACAGGGGCCGCAAGAGACCCAGTACTTC	-	TRBV7-2	15	TRBJ2-5	TRBD1
CASSLQGQNTEAFF	TGTGCCAGCAGCTTACAGGGGCAGAACACTGAAGCTTTCTTT	-	TRBV7-2	14	TRBJ1-1	-
CASSLFGTGGGNEQFF	TGTGCCAGCAGCCTCTTTGGGACAGGGGGCGGCAATGAGCAGTTCTTC	-	TRBV14	16	TRBJ2-1	TRBD1
CSVLGGYTGSVNYGYTF	TGCAGCGTCCTAGGGGGGTATACAGGGAGTGTTAACTATGGCTACACCTTC	-	TRBV29-1	17	TRBJ1-2	-
CASSPRGRGSNQPQHF	TGTGCCAGCAGCCCCCGGGGGAGGGGGAGCAATCAGCCCCAGCATTTT	-	TRBV21-1	16	TRBJ1-5	-
CASSPPEGSPYEQYF	TGTGCCAGCAGCCCACCCGAGGGGAGTCCCTACGAGCAGTACTTC	-	TRBV7-9	15	TRBJ2-7	-
CASRPAGDTGELFF	TGTGCCAGCAGGCCTGCTGGAGACACCGGGGAGCTGTTTTTT	few	TRBV7-9	14	TRBJ2-2	-
CASSRASGGSYEQYF	TGCGCCAGCAGCCGGGCTAGCGGGGGAAGCTACGAGCAGTACTTC	-	TRBV4-1	15	TRBJ2-7	TRBD2
CASSDRVPEAFF	TGTGCCAGCAGTGATAGGGTGCCTGAAGCTTTCTTT	-	TRBV6-1	12	TRBJ1-1	-